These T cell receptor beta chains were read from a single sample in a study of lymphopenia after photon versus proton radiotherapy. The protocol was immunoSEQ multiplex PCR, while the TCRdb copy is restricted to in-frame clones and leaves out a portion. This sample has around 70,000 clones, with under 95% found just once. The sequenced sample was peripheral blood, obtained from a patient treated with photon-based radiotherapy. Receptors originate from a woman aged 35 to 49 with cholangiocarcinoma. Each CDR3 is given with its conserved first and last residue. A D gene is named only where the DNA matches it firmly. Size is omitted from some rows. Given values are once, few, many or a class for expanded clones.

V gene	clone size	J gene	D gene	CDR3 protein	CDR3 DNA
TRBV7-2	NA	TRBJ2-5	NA	CASSFPPGETQYF	TGTGCCAGCAGCTTTCCCCCCGGGGAGACCCAGTACTTC
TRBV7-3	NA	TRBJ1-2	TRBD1	CASSPGGKQGYGYTF	TGTGCCAGCAGCCCAGGGGGGAAACAGGGGTATGGCTACACCTTC
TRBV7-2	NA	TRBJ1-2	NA	CASSRPENYGYTF	TGTGCCAGCAGTCGACCTGAGAACTATGGCTACACCTTC
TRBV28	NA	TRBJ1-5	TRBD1	CASAGTGYYQPQHF	TGTGCCTCCGCCGGGACAGGGTATTATCAGCCCCAGCATTTT
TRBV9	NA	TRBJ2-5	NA	CASSVAGALQETQYF	TGTGCCAGCAGCGTAGCGGGGGCCTTGCAAGAGACCCAGTACTTC
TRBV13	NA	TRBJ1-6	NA	CASSPAGRGSYNSPLHF	TGTGCCAGCAGCCCGGCAGGGAGAGGGTCCTATAATTCACCCCTCCACTTT
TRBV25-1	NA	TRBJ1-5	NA	CASSESNQPQHF	TGTGCCAGCAGTGAATCCAATCAGCCCCAGCATTTT
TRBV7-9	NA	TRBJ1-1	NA	CASRRAKSMNTEAFF	TGTGCCAGCAGAAGAGCTAAAAGTATGAACACTGAAGCTTTCTTT
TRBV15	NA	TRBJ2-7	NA	CATSRVRGGAGVDEQYF	TGTGCCACCAGCAGAGTCAGGGGTGGGGCAGGGGTAGACGAGCAGTACTTC
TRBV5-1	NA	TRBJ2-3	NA	CASSSLGPGTTDTQYF	TGCGCCAGCAGCTCCTTGGGCCCAGGGACCACAGATACGCAGTATTTT
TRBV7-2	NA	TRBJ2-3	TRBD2	CASSHLSGARTDTQYF	TGTGCCAGCAGCCACCTTAGCGGGGCCCGCACAGATACGCAGTATTTT
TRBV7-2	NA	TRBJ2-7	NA	CASSSQTPEQYF	TGTGCCAGCAGCTCCCAGACCCCCGAGCAGTACTTC
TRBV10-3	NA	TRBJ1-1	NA	CAISESRTANTEAFF	TGTGCCATCAGTGAGTCAAGGACAGCGAACACTGAAGCTTTCTTT
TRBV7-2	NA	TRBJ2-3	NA	CASSLLRDRTDTQYF	TGTGCCAGCAGCCTACTCCGGGACCGCACAGATACGCAGTATTTT
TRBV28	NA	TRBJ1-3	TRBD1	CASSSPGGSGNTIYF	TGTGCCAGCAGTTCCCCAGGGGGCTCTGGAAACACCATATATTTT
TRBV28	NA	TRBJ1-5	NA	CASSFGHQNQPQHF	TGTGCCAGCAGTTTTGGACATCAGAATCAGCCCCAGCATTTT
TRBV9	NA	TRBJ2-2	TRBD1	CASTSRPIGGSGELFF	TGTGCCAGCACCAGTAGACCTATAGGGGGCTCCGGGGAGCTGTTTTTT
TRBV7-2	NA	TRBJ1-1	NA	CASIAAPRDRAFF	TGTGCCAGCATCGCAGCCCCCCGGGATCGAGCTTTCTTT
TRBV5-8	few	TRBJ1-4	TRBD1	CASSGGTGMEKLFF	TGTGCCAGCAGCGGGGGGACAGGGATGGAAAAACTGTTTTTT
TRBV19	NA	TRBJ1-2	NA	CASSIGVGYTF	TGTGCCAGTAGTATAGGGGTTGGCTACACCTTC
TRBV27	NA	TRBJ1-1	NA	CASSRFSGSNTEAFF	TGTGCCAGCAGCCGCTTTTCCGGGAGCAACACTGAAGCTTTCTTT
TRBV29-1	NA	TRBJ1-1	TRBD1	CSVGAGGHRTEAFF	TGCAGCGTTGGGGCAGGGGGGCATCGGACTGAAGCTTTCTTT
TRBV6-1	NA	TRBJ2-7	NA	CASSERWTLNNEQYF	TGTGCCAGCAGTGAACGATGGACACTTAACAACGAGCAGTACTTC
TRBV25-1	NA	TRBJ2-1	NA	CASSVGGWGVSDEQFF	TGTGCCAGCAGTGTGGGTGGATGGGGGGTTTCCGATGAGCAGTTCTTC
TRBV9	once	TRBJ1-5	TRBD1	CASSDLPVGGTGHNQPQHF	TGTGCCAGCAGCGATTTACCTGTAGGGGGGACAGGACATAATCAGCCCCAGCATTTT
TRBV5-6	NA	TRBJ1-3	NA	CASSLQGNTIYF	TGTGCCAGCAGCTTACAGGGAAACACCATATATTTT
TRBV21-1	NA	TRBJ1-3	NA	CASSKIRLVFGLGFGEAGNTIYF	TGTGCCAGCAGCAAAATCCGTTTGGTATTTGGGCTAGGGTTTGGGGAGGCTGGAAACACCATATATTTT
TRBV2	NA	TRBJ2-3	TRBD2	CASTGPSGGKYSTDTQYF	TGTGCCAGCACTGGCCCTAGCGGGGGGAAATATAGCACAGATACGCAGTATTTT
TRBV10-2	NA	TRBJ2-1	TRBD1	CASSEPGQGLNEQFF	TGCGCCAGCAGCGAACCGGGACAGGGACTTAATGAGCAGTTCTTC
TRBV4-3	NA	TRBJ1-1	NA	CASSQDRYTEAFF	TGCGCCAGCAGCCAAGATAGGTACACTGAAGCTTTCTTT
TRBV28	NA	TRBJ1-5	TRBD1	CASSFLQGAQPQHF	TGTGCCAGCAGTTTCCTACAGGGGGCGCAGCCCCAGCATTTT